The 31 T cell receptor beta chains below were found in one sample sequenced in a study of T cell responses to AZD1222 COVID-19 vaccine. The assay was immunoSEQ multiplex PCR, and TCRdb's table has in-frame clones only and misses some. The profile shows about 120,000 clones, around nine tenths of them singletons. Specimen: peripheral blood, collected 28 days after the second dose of the MenACWY control vaccine. These receptor sequences come from an adult who received the MenACWY meningococcal vaccine as a control.

The chain couples TRBV6-6 to TRBJ2-6; 7 bases map to TRBD1. Germline V gene sequence: CDR1 MNHNY, CDR2 SVGAGI (reference sequence). V lost 7 bases and J lost 2; bases outside the gene matches: 2. The CDR3 has 14 amino acids. The CDR3 region is CASKTGPGANVLTF. CDR3 DNA: TGTGCCAGCAAGACAGGGCCTGGGGCCAACGTCCTGACTTTC.

The CDR3 sequence: CASMVHSNTGELFF. As DNA, the CDR3 is TGTGCCAGCATGGTCCATTCGAACACCGGGGAGCTGTTTTTT. The chain combines TRBV7-9 with TRBJ2-2, with no clear D. The length of the CDR3 is 14 residues. Germline CDR1 is SEHNR and CDR2 is FQNEAQ (reference sequence). V dropped 7 bases and J dropped 0 bases, with 9 bases sitting between them.

The gene calls are TRBV18 and TRBJ2-7; D unclear. The V gene's germline CDR1 is KGHSH and CDR2 LQKENI. Trimming stripped 3 bases from V and 0 bases from J, with 15 bases between. This CDR3 region has 16 residues. Here the CDR3 reads CASSPSRTEYSYEQYF. The CDR3 bases are TGTGCCAGCTCACCCTCCCGGACGGAATACTCCTACGAGCAGTACTTC.

The genes are TRBV20-1 and TRBJ1-5, with D possibly matching TRBD1 (6 bases). The CDR3 totals 17 residues. The V gene's germline CDR1 is DFQATT and CDR2 SNEGSKA (reference sequence). Trimming took 3 bases from V and 2 from J, leaving 20 bases between them. The CDR3 loop reads CSASIWVGAIGNQPQHF. The DNA of the CDR3 is TGCAGTGCTAGTATCTGGGTGGGGGCTATCGGCAATCAGCCCCAGCATTTT.

The chain joins TRBV2 to TRBJ2-7; D may be TRBD2 (5 bases). This CDR3 has 11 amino acids. V was clipped by 9 bases and J by 3 bases, with 9 bases between them. Germline values: CDR1 SNHLY, CDR2 FYNNEI. The CDR3 region has the DNA TGTGCCAGACGCAGCGGCTACGAGCAGTACTTC. Protein: CARRSGYEQYF.

A few counts support this clone. CDR3 residues: CASSLDRGLGGYTF. In DNA form, the CDR3 reads TGTGCCAGCAGCTTGGATAGGGGGCTGGGTGGCTACACCTTC. The rearrangement joins TRBV5-8 to TRBJ1-2; 7 bases agree with TRBD1. Germline V gene lookup returns CDR1 SGHTS and CDR2 YDEGEE. There are 14 residues in the CDR3. V shed 0 bases, J shed 7 bases, and the junction held 6 bases outside the gene matches.

This clone has just a few counts. The rearrangement links TRBV19 to TRBJ1-1, with D unclear. V was pared by 1 base and J by 1 base, with 10 bases between. This CDR3 region has 15 residues. Germline CDR1 reads LNHDA; CDR2 reads SQIVND (reference sequence). The CDR3 region has the DNA TGTGCCAGTAGTATAGGGGGATGGGGGAACACTGAAGCTTTCTTT. Amino acids: CASSIGGWGNTEAFF. Full variable domain (outside the CDR3, taken from reference TRBV19 and TRBJ1-1): DGGITQSPKYLFRKEGQNVTLSCEQNLNHDAMYWYRQDPGQGLRLIYYSQIVNDFQKGDIAEGYSVSREKKESFPLTVTSAQKNPTAFYLCASSIGGWGNTEAFFGQGTRLTVV.

The CDR3 is CASSLFDFGDKAFF. CDR3 DNA: TGTGCCAGCAGCTTATTCGATTTTGGGGACAAAGCTTTCTTT. The J gene is TRBJ1-1, the V gene TRBV7-9; TRBD1 is a possible D gene (6 bases). V gave up 2 bases and J gave up 9 bases, with 16 bases separating them. The CDR3 is 14 residues long. Germline values: CDR1 SEHNR, CDR2 FQNEAQ (reference sequence).

The V gene is TRBV4-2, the J gene TRBJ1-5, with 7 bases fitting TRBD1. CDR1 is LGHNA and CDR2 is YNFKEQ in the germline V gene. The CDR3 consists of 16 residues. V lost 3 bases, J lost 2 bases, and 7 bases stayed unmatched. The CDR3 is CASSHYTGVGNQPQHF. The CDR3 region has the DNA TGTGCCAGCAGCCACTATACAGGGGTGGGCAATCAGCCCCAGCATTTT.

The V call is TRBV4-3, the J call TRBJ2-5; D is undetermined. Germline CDR1 reads LGHNA; CDR2 reads YSLEER. Trimming removed 0 bases from V and 5 bases from J, with 13 bases in between. This CDR3 has 15 residues. CDR3 region: CASSQDLLSWETQYF. The CDR3 DNA is TGCGCCAGCAGCCAAGATCTCCTGTCTTGGGAGACCCAGTACTTC.

The chain links TRBV18 to TRBJ2-1, with a possible D match to TRBD1 (5 bases). This CDR3 region has 13 residues. Germline V CDR1 and CDR2: KGHSH, LQKENI. V lost 6 bases and J lost 4, with 10 bases in between. This CDR3 reads CASSADSYNEQFF. CDR3 DNA: TGTGCCAGCTCTGCCGACAGTTACAATGAGCAGTTCTTC.

This clone appeared a few times. V gene TRBV25-1 combines with J gene TRBJ2-2; D remains ambiguous. The germline gives CDR1 MGHDK, CDR2 SYGVNS. The CDR3 loop spans 14 amino acids. Trimming cost V 7 bases and J 1 base, with 10 bases left between them. The CDR3 sequence is CASTAPVNTGELFF. The DNA for the CDR3 is TGTGCCAGCACCGCTCCCGTGAACACCGGGGAGCTGTTTTTT.

This clone was counted between two and nine times. The chain has TRBV6-1 and TRBJ2-5, with 16 bases matching TRBD2. This CDR3 is 18 amino acids long. Germline CDR1 is MNHNS and CDR2 is SASEGT. V dropped 4 bases and J dropped 5; count of bases not matched to a gene: 10. The CDR3 here is CASSANSPGLAGGETQYF. The CDR3 DNA is TGTGCCAGCAGTGCAAACTCACCGGGACTAGCGGGGGGGGAGACCCAGTACTTC.

The chain has TRBV7-8 and TRBJ1-3; no reliable D call. The germline V gene has CDR1 SGHVS and CDR2 FQNEAQ. This CDR3 contains 11 residues. The V end was cut by 5 bases, the J end by 4 bases, with 3 bases between. This CDR3 is CASSVGNTIYF. The CDR3 DNA reads TGTGCCAGCAGCGTGGGAAACACCATATATTTT.

The chain couples TRBV15 to TRBJ1-1, with a possible D match to TRBD1 (6 bases). This CDR3 contains 14 residues. Trimming took 3 bases from V and 3 from J, leaving 11 bases between them. Germline values: CDR1 LNHNV, CDR2 YYDKDF (reference sequence). DNA for the CDR3: TGTGCCACCAGCAGCACACAGGGTTACACTGAAGCTTTCTTT. Translation gives CATSSTQGYTEAFF.

The chain uses TRBV27 and TRBJ2-7; D remains ambiguous. This CDR3 has 13 amino acids. Trimming took off 4 bases at V and 0 bases at J, with 7 bases between the two ends. Germline V gene sequence: CDR1 MNHEY, CDR2 SMNVEV (reference sequence). The chain's CDR3 is CASSSLDSYEQYF. For the CDR3, the DNA is TGTGCCAGCAGTTCGCTAGACTCCTACGAGCAGTACTTC.

The DNA for the CDR3 is TGTGCCAGCGGCCGGGACAGCTTATACCAAGCCTACACCTTC. Translating gives CASGRDSLYQAYTF. The V call is TRBV5-6, the J call TRBJ1-2; 7 nucleotides match TRBD1. CDR3 size: 14 residues. The J segment lost 10 bases and the V segment lost 7 bases, leaving 16 bases of the junction unmatched. Per the germline V gene, CDR1 is SGHDT and CDR2 is YYEEEE.

This rearrangement joins TRBV27 to TRBJ2-7; TRBD2 agrees at 10 bases. The CDR3 contains 14 residues. CDR1 and CDR2 from the germline V gene are MNHEY and SMNVEV (reference sequence). The J segment lost 4 bases and the V segment lost 2 bases, leaving 2 bases of the junction unmatched. This CDR3 reads CASSLASGSYEQYF. The CDR3 nucleotides read TGTGCCAGCAGTTTAGCTAGCGGGAGTTACGAGCAGTACTTC.

This clone was recorded once. J is TRBJ1-4 and V is TRBV6-5; D may be TRBD1 (5 bases). The V end was cut by 6 bases, the J end by 8 bases, with 16 bases between. The length of the CDR3 is 14 residues. Germline values: CDR1 MNHEY, CDR2 SVGAGI. The CDR3 is CASRTMGGAEKLFF. The CDR3 DNA is TGTGCCAGCAGGACAATGGGAGGGGCAGAAAAACTGTTTTTT.

The chain combines TRBV14 with TRBJ1-4; 8 bases line up with TRBD1. J lost 8 bases, V lost 0 bases, and 8 bases had no gene match. The CDR3 is 16 amino acids. Germline CDR1 and CDR2: SGHDN and FVKESK. CDR3 nucleotide sequence: TGTGCCAGCAGCCAAGATGGAGGACAGGGTCGGGAAAAACTGTTTTTT. Translated: CASSQDGGQGREKLFF.

V usage is TRBV3-1 (or the pseudogene TRBV3-2) and J usage is TRBJ2-7, with 7 bases that match TRBD1. The ends lost 2 bases at V and 3 bases at J; junction bases unmatched: 7. Germline V lookup: CDR1 LGHDT, CDR2 YNNKEL (reference sequence). The CDR3 sequence is 15 residues long. CDR3 region: CASSQRGPGLYEQYF. DNA for the CDR3: TGTGCCAGCAGCCAAAGGGGGCCGGGGCTCTACGAGCAGTACTTC.

The V gene is TRBV19, the J gene TRBJ2-7; D may be TRBD1 (5 bases). CDR3 length equals 15 residues. Germline loops: CDR1 LNHDA, CDR2 SQIVND (reference sequence). V dropped 3 bases and J dropped 4 bases, with 16 bases sitting between them. CDR3 nucleotide sequence: TGTGCCAGTAGTATTAAAGGGGTTGTTGGTTACGAGCAGTACTTC. This encodes CASSIKGVVGYEQYF.

J is TRBJ2-2 and V is TRBV6-2 or TRBV6-3; D gene ambiguous. The CDR3 totals 12 residues. Trimming stripped 6 bases from V and 10 bases from J, with 12 bases between. Looked up from germline, CDR1 is MNHEY and CDR2 is SVGEGT. The CDR3 DNA reads as TGTGCCAGCAGCATCCCGATCGAGGAGCTGTTTTTT. Translated: CASSIPIEELFF.

The CDR3 protein is CASSPGEKDTQYF. CDR3 nucleotide sequence: TGTGCCAGCAGCCCGGGGGAAAAAGATACGCAGTATTTT. The chain carries TRBV6-6 and TRBJ2-3, with a possible D match to TRBD2 (6 bases). This CDR3 has 13 residues. V was clipped by 6 bases and J by 5 bases, with 12 bases between them. The germline CDR1 and CDR2 sequences are MNHNY and SVGAGI (reference sequence).

The chain uses TRBV15 and TRBJ1-2; D not resolved. The V end lost 0 bases, the J end lost 1 base, and 6 bases lay between the germline ends. Germline assignment: CDR1 LNHNV and CDR2 YYDKDF (reference sequence). The CDR3 covers 14 residues. This chain's CDR3 is CATSRDMDNYGYTF. CDR3 DNA: TGTGCCACCAGCAGAGATATGGATAACTATGGCTACACCTTC.

In nucleotides, the CDR3 is TGTGCCAGCAGTTTTAAGACAGGGGGCTACAATGAGCAGTTCTTC. This gives the protein CASSFKTGGYNEQFF. This rearrangement joins TRBV28 to TRBJ2-1; 9 bases fit TRBD1. This CDR3 is 15 amino acids long. Germline CDR1 reads MDHEN; CDR2 reads SYDVKM. The junction had 3 bases not matched to a gene; V was cut back by 3 bases and J by 3 bases.

This chain connects TRBV20-1 to TRBJ2-2; TRBD2 matches 7 bases. The CDR3 covers 15 residues. In germline, CDR1 is DFQATT, CDR2 SNEGSKA (reference sequence). V shed 3 bases, J shed 1 base, and the junction held 5 bases outside the gene matches. The CDR3 nucleotides are TGCAGTGCTAGTGGCGGGAGAGGGAACACCGGGGAGCTGTTTTTT. Encoded protein: CSASGGRGNTGELFF.

This clone was seen only once. The rearrangement joins TRBV27 to TRBJ1-1; D is possibly TRBD1 (6 bases). Germline CDR1 MNHEY, CDR2 SMNVEV (reference sequence). The CDR3 runs 17 residues. V dropped 5 bases and J dropped 3 bases, with 22 bases sitting between them. The CDR3 nucleotides are TGTGCCAGCAGTGGTGGACAGCCAAATCGGGGGGACACTGAAGCTTTCTTT. This translates into CASSGGQPNRGDTEAFF.

This clone occurred once. The chain is built from TRBV6-1 and TRBJ2-7; 7 nucleotides align to TRBD1. Trimming took 1 base from V and 3 from J; bases not matched to a gene: 6. This CDR3 region has 15 residues. Per the germline V gene, CDR1 is MNHNS and CDR2 is SASEGT. CDR3: CASSEDDRALYEQYV. Written as DNA, the CDR3 is TGTGCCAGCAGTGAAGACGACAGGGCCCTCTACGAGCAGTACGTC.

The V gene is TRBV28, the J gene TRBJ2-1, with TRBD2 identical over 8 bases. The CDR3 runs to 16 residues. Germline values: CDR1 MDHEN, CDR2 SYDVKM. Trimming at V came to 6 bases and at J to 7 bases, leaving 14 bases not matched to a gene. The CDR3 spells CASSGSGGAIRNEQFF. CDR3 nucleotide sequence: TGTGCCAGCAGCGGATCCGGGGGGGCCATCCGAAATGAGCAGTTCTTC. Full variable domain (missing parts from reference TRBV28 and TRBJ2-1): DVKVTQSSRYLVKRTGEKVFLECVQDMDHENMFWYRQDPGLGLRLIYFSYDVKMKEKGDIPEGYSVSREKKERFSLILESASTNQTSMYLCASSGSGGAIRNEQFFGPGTRLTVL.

This clone appeared a single time. The CDR3 nucleotides read TGTGCCAGTACTAGCGGGGGGATGGACACCGGGGAGCTGTTTTTT. It yields the protein CASTSGGMDTGELFF. The rearrangement uses TRBV19 and TRBJ2-2, with TRBD2 matching over 11 bases. J gave up 3 bases and V 7 bases, and 4 bases lay outside the gene matches. Germline V CDR1 and CDR2: LNHDA, SQIVND (reference sequence). There are 15 residues in the CDR3.